This T cell receptor (beta chain) derives from a study of CD8 T cells in Susac syndrome. Overall study: Susac syndrome patients were untreated, on corticosteroids with some adding intravenous immunoglobulin, or on intravenous immunoglobulin only.

Sequencing targeted TCR beta in blood CD8+ and CD4+ T cells. It was negative isolation that provided the CD8+ and CD4+ T cells, whereas TEMRA cells were enriched by FACS. RNA in amounts of roughly 0.5 to 1 ug was reverse transcribed with random hexamers. The authors amplified TCR beta CDR3 across 54 Vbeta and 13 Jbeta using immunoSEQ multiplex PCR. TCRdb independently ran MiXCR on the immunoSEQ multiplex PCR reads; one entry per CDR3 protein. The profile shows 150,000 or so distinct CDR3 sequences, approximately 95% of them singletons. V lost 5 bases to trimming and J lost 6 bases, with 11 bases between them. Germline CDR1 is MNHEY and CDR2 is SMNVEV (reference sequence). The length of the CDR3 is 13 residues.

The origin of this receptor is a human donor with Susac syndrome. This sequence joins TRBV27 and TRBJ1-5; D not resolved. Source material: CD4+ T cells from PBMCs. CDR3 nucleotides: TGTGCCAGCAGTCCGGGTCTACCTCAGCCCCAGCATTTT. This encodes CASSPGLPQPQHF.